Shown below are 15 T cell receptor beta chains from a single sample sequenced in a study of glioma-infiltrating T cells. TCR alpha and beta CDR3 regions were amplified from RNA using iRepertoire nested multiplex PCR. TCRdb processed the multiplex PCR reads anew with MiXCR; each CDR3 protein has one entry. This table holds 100,000 to 150,000 distinct CDR3 sequences, about 25% found once. Sample: glioma tissue, nonneoplastic brain tissue, or PBMCs (not recorded which). The receptors stem from a human donor with low-grade glioma or glioblastoma, undergoing nonglioma brain surgery, or in good health (not recorded which).

Ten or more counts support this clonotype. V gene TRBV7-2 combines with J gene TRBJ2-3, with D tentatively TRBD1 (7 bases). CDR3 length equals 13 residues. Trimming removed 5 bases from V and 5 bases from J, with 11 bases in between. Germline CDR1 reads SGHTA; CDR2 reads FQGNSA. The CDR3 spells CASSPGGRDTQYF. The CDR3 coding sequence is TGTGCCAGCAGCCCAGGGGGGAGAGATACGCAGTATTTT.

Notes on this clonotype: This may come from a read error, since a much larger clone is one base off. The chain recombines TRBV20-1 with TRBJ1-1; the D is unclear. CDR3 length: 15 residues. Germline CDR1 reads DFQATT; CDR2 reads SNEGSKA (reference sequence). The CDR3 DNA is TGCAGTGCTGGAGATCAAGGGTCTGATAAAACTGAAGCTTTCTTT. As protein: CSAGDQGSDKTEAFF.

The chain employs TRBV20-1 and TRBJ2-7; D is unresolved. The CDR3 is 15 residues long. V was trimmed by 5 bases and J by 0 bases, leaving 17 bases between them. Per germline, CDR1 DFQATT and CDR2 SNEGSKA (reference sequence). Written as DNA, the CDR3 is TGCAGTGCTGGAAGGACGCAAACACACTCCTACGAGCAGTACGTC. Amino acids: CSAGRTQTHSYEQYV.

This clonotype occurred a few times. This chain uses TRBV20-1 with TRBJ2-3; D may be TRBD2 (5 bases). With 6 bases removed from V and 5 bases from J, the gap between germline ends came to 21 bases. The CDR3 has 15 amino acids. Germline assignment: CDR1 DFQATT and CDR2 SNEGSKA (reference sequence). CDR3 residues: CSAPTRPQGRDTQYF. CDR3 nucleotide sequence: TGCAGTGCCCCTACCCGGCCCCAAGGGAGAGATACGCAGTATTTT.

The rearrangement joins TRBV7-9 to TRBJ2-1; D uncertain. The germline V gene has CDR1 SEHNR and CDR2 FQNEAQ (reference sequence). The CDR3 extends over 14 amino acids. V was shortened by 2 bases and J by 12 bases, with 17 bases between the two germline ends. DNA of the CDR3: TGTGCCAGCAGCTTAACCCCTGCGGCCGTTGTGCAGTTCTTC. It yields the protein CASSLTPAAVVQFF.

About this clonotype: A much larger clone sits a single nucleotide away, making a read error possible. CDR3 in amino acids: CASSLASRTGSCTKAFF. CDR3 bases: TGTGCCAGCAGCTTAGCGTCCCGGACAGGGAGTTGCACTAAAGCTTTCTTT. The chain is built from TRBV6-6 and TRBJ1-1, with 8 bases lining up with TRBD1. The CDR3 consists of 17 residues. Germline V gene data show CDR1 as MNHNY and CDR2 as SVGAGI (reference sequence).

The chain carries TRBV3-1 and TRBJ2-1; 13 positions match TRBD2. The CDR3 totals 16 residues. V shed 1 base, J shed 7 bases, and the junction held 4 bases outside the gene matches. Germline CDR1 and CDR2: LGHDT and YNNKEL (reference sequence). The CDR3 DNA reads as TGTGCCAGCAGCCAAGGATTGACTAGCGGGGGGAATGAGCAGTTCTTC. It codes for CASSQGLTSGGNEQFF.

As to this clonotype: A much bigger clone sits one base away, suggesting this may be a read error. The V gene is TRBV2, the J gene TRBJ2-2, with 8 bases aligning to TRBD2. CDR1 and CDR2 from the germline V gene are SNHLY and FYNNEI. This CDR3 region has 15 residues. CDR3 residues: CASIGAGENTGELSF. CDR3 in DNA: TGTGCCAGCATAGGAGCGGGGGAGAACACCGGGGAGCTGTCTTTT.

This clonotype appeared a single time. This sequence joins TRBV3-1 and TRBJ1-1; D possibly corresponds to TRBD1 (6 bases). CDR3 length: 16 amino acids. The germline gives CDR1 LGHDT, CDR2 YNNKEL (reference sequence). V was clipped by 7 bases and J by 2 bases, with 20 bases between them. CDR3 residues: CASTTRGGGQNTEAFF. The CDR3 DNA is TGTGCCAGCACCACCCGGGGAGGGGGACAAAACACTGAAGCTTTCTTT.

The chain joins TRBV7-3 to TRBJ2-3; 7 bases match TRBD2. J lost 3 bases, V lost 6 bases, and 9 bases had no gene match. The CDR3 extends over 15 amino acids. Germline CDR1 reads SGHTA; CDR2 reads FQGTGA. Here the CDR3 reads CASSLQAGKTDTQYF. CDR3 DNA: TGTGCCAGCAGTCTCCAAGCGGGGAAGACAGATACGCAGTATTTT.

This clonotype was found once. This CDR3 fails to terminate in the conserved phenylalanine or tryptophan, so it likely reflects a read error. The rearrangement joins TRBV6-1 to TRBJ2-3; TRBD2 matches 10 bases. CDR1 is MNHNS and CDR2 is SASEGT in the germline V gene. The V gene end was trimmed by 8 bases and the J gene end by 4 bases; junction bases not matched to a gene: 12. This CDR3 has 16 residues. The CDR3 nucleotides are TGTGCCAGCGGTACCCCCCTAGCGGGGGACGCAGATACGCAGTATCTT. This gives the protein CASGTPLAGDADTQYL.

The chain has TRBV5-1 and TRBJ2-3; TRBD1 agrees at 12 bases. V gave up 4 bases and J gave up 5 bases; unmatched junction bases: 2. This CDR3 is built from 14 residues. Germline-derived CDR1 and CDR2 are SGHRS and YFSETQ. The CDR3 DNA reads TGCGCCAGCAGCCGGGACAGGGGGCAAGATACGCAGTATTTT. This sequence encodes CASSRDRGQDTQYF.

The chain combines TRBV7-2 with TRBJ1-5; weak D call: TRBD1 (6 bases). Germline values: CDR1 SGHTA, CDR2 FQGNSA. CDR3 length: 13 residues. With 5 bases removed from V and 7 bases from J, the gap between germline ends came to 12 bases. In DNA, the CDR3 is TGTGCCAGCAGCACTGGGGGGGGCCAGCCCCAGCATTTT. Protein sequence: CASSTGGGQPQHF.

Only a few counts were recorded for this clonotype. The rearrangement uses TRBV28 and TRBJ1-2; D is uncertain. From germline, CDR1 is MDHEN and CDR2 SYDVKM. V lost 3 bases, J lost 2 bases, and 7 bases lay in between. The CDR3 loop spans 13 amino acids. Written as DNA, the CDR3 is TGTGCCAGCAGTTTTGGTCAGAACTATGGCTACACCTTC. This codes for CASSFGQNYGYTF.

The chain has TRBV19 and TRBJ1-5; D is unresolved. Trimming pared 7 bases from V and 2 bases from J, leaving 6 bases between. The CDR3 extends over 12 amino acids. Germline lookup yields CDR1 LNHDA and CDR2 SQIVND (reference sequence). In DNA form, the CDR3 reads TGTGCCAGTACTTCTGGCAATCAGCCCCAGCATTTT. It translates to CASTSGNQPQHF.